Below, 13 T cell receptor beta chains from the same sample are listed, as sequenced in a study of a mutant IDH1 vaccine in newly diagnosed glioma. No cognate antigen is known for these TCRs. Assay: immunoSEQ multiplex PCR; the TCRdb copy retains only in-frame clones and omits some. The sample has around 50,000 clones, approximately 81% seen once. Time point in this sample: week 35, safety follow-up. Alongside topical imiquimod, each dose of vaccine comprised 300 ug of mutant IDH1 20-mer peptide. This sample comprised PBMCs, obtained from a glioma patient whose treatment included an IDH1 peptide vaccine. The receptors here all came from a young woman with glioma.

This chain uses TRBV19 with TRBJ2-1; possibly TRBD2 for D (7 bases). Germline CDR1 reads LNHDA; CDR2 reads SQIVND (reference sequence). The V end was cut by 7 bases, the J end by 4 bases, with 17 bases between. The CDR3 is made up of 15 amino acids. The CDR3 sequence: CASNAIGGGYNEQFF. CDR3 in DNA: TGTGCCAGTAATGCTATAGGGGGGGGGTACAATGAGCAGTTCTTC.

As concerns this clone: The junction and the germline gene differ at one end; a read error may be behind it. The V gene is TRBV6-1, the J gene TRBJ1-2; D is unclear. Germline V lookup: CDR1 MNHNS, CDR2 SASEGT. The CDR3 spans 12 residues. This CDR3 reads CASLEAKGPSCF. In DNA, the CDR3 is TGTGCCAGCCTGGAAGCGAAAGGACCCTCCTGCTTC.

The V call is TRBV25-1, the J call TRBJ2-1, with TRBD2 as a possible D gene (6 bases). Deletions cut 8 bases from V and 8 bases from J, with 16 bases between. The germline V gene has CDR1 MGHDK and CDR2 SYGVNS. The CDR3 consists of 13 residues. The CDR3 bases are TGTGCCAGCTCAATAGGGACTTTGGATGAGCAGTTCTTC. It translates to CASSIGTLDEQFF.

The rearrangement links TRBV4-1 to TRBJ1-4; the match to TRBD1 covers 8 bases. The germline gives CDR1 MGHRA, CDR2 YSYEKL. The CDR3 is 17 amino acids. J gave up 7 bases and V 1 base, and 11 bases lay outside the gene matches. As DNA, the CDR3 is TGCGCCAGCAGCCAAGGTGAAGGGACAGGCCGTCGTGAAAAACTGTTTTTT. It encodes CASSQGEGTGRREKLFF.

The chain has TRBV5-1 and TRBJ1-1; D perhaps matches TRBD1 (6 bases). Germline lookup yields CDR1 SGHRS and CDR2 YFSETQ. Trimming took 2 bases from V and 4 from J, leaving 12 bases between them. This CDR3 is 14 amino acids long. The CDR3 region has the DNA TGCGCCAGCAGCTTATACAGGGCTACCACTGAAGCTTTCTTT. This codes for CASSLYRATTEAFF.

V and J are TRBV10-3 and TRBJ1-5; D unclear. V was cut by 7 bases and J by 1 base, with 11 bases left in between. Looked up from germline, CDR1 is ENHRY and CDR2 is SYGVKD. CDR3 length: 14 amino acids. The CDR3 DNA sequence: TGTGCCATCAACAGTGGGAAGAGCAATCAGCCCCAGCATTTT. It codes for CAINSGKSNQPQHF.

This sequence joins TRBV7-9 and TRBJ1-2; 9 nucleotides agree with TRBD1. This CDR3 is 15 amino acids long. In germline, CDR1 is SEHNR, CDR2 FQNEAQ (reference sequence). V shed 5 bases, J shed 8 bases, and the junction held 12 bases outside the gene matches. Written as DNA, the CDR3 is TGTGCCAGCAGCGAGACTTCTGGGACAGGGCGCGGCTACACCTTC. It codes for CASSETSGTGRGYTF.

This chain connects TRBV19 to TRBJ1-1; D unclear. From germline, CDR1 is LNHDA and CDR2 SQIVND (reference sequence). This CDR3 contains 14 residues. With 5 bases removed from V and 4 bases from J, the gap between germline ends came to 14 bases. The CDR3 DNA reads as TGTGCCAGTAGTTGGGGAGCTGGCGGCACTGAAGCTTTCTTT. Translated, it gives CASSWGAGGTEAFF.

Only one count was recorded for this clone. The chain couples TRBV7-9 to TRBJ2-2; TRBD2 matches at 8 bases. This CDR3 is built from 15 residues. With 3 bases clipped from V and 4 bases from J, the junction kept 4 bases outside the gene matches. Germline-derived CDR1 and CDR2 are SEHNR and FQNEAQ (reference sequence). CDR3 residues: CASSFREGLTGELFF. For the CDR3, the DNA is TGTGCCAGCAGCTTCCGGGAGGGCCTCACCGGGGAGCTGTTTTTT.

The V gene is TRBV25-1, the J gene TRBJ1-2; no definite D call. Germline loops: CDR1 MGHDK, CDR2 SYGVNS. The V gene lost 1 base and the J gene lost 4 bases, with 7 bases spanning the gap. CDR3 length: 13 amino acids. The DNA of the CDR3 is TGTGCCAGCAGTGAATTTTCAGGCTATGGCTACACCTTC. Amino acids: CASSEFSGYGYTF.

The chain recombines TRBV4-1 with TRBJ2-7; no reliable D call. CDR1 is MGHRA and CDR2 is YSYEKL in the germline V gene. The V end lost 2 bases, the J end lost 3 bases, and 11 bases lay between the germline ends. The CDR3 sequence is 14 residues long. The CDR3: CASSQLDGDYEQYF. The DNA of the CDR3 is TGCGCCAGCAGCCAATTGGACGGAGACTACGAGCAGTACTTC.

In its sample, this clone was seen once. V gene TRBV14 combines with J gene TRBJ2-5; either TRBD1 or TRBD2 may supply D (6 bases each). The DNA end is more similar to TRBJ2-7, so the J call may be wrong. CDR3 length equals 15 residues. Germline CDR1 is SGHDN and CDR2 is FVKESK. In DNA, the CDR3 is TGTGCCAGCAGCCAAGGTCGGGGGCGCAGCTACGAGCAGTACTTC. It translates to CASSQGRGRSYEQYF.

The chain has TRBV4-1 and TRBJ2-7; either TRBD1 or TRBD2 may fit D (5 bases each). Germline CDR1 is MGHRA and CDR2 is YSYEKL. The CDR3 consists of 16 residues. The V and J ends lost 0 bases and 1 base respectively, with 13 bases between them. CDR3 protein: CASSQDEGTISYEQYF. CDR3 DNA: TGCGCCAGCAGCCAAGACGAAGGGACGATTTCCTACGAGCAGTACTTC.